Below, one T cell receptor beta chain is given with its context. Its antigen remains unidentified. Generated by immunoSEQ multiplex PCR, the TCRdb table keeps only in-frame clones and is missing some. The sample lists 35,000 to 40,000 clones, about 86% occurring once. Germline V CDR1 and CDR2: SGHRS, YFSETQ. CDR3 size: 15 residues. Trimming stripped 0 bases from V and 0 bases from J, with 6 bases between. The data derive from a study of PD-L1 blockade in urothelial cancer. Study information: Blood was evaluated 3 weeks (second dose) and 6 weeks after therapy began. T cells numbered a median of roughly 150,000 in the blood samples.

Study outcomes and limitations: When measured at 3 weeks, tumor-associated blood clones expanded more in durable-benefit patients.

Indicated time point: peripheral blood 6 weeks after treatment start. V gene TRBV5-1 combines with J gene TRBJ2-2; D gene ambiguous. This TCR came from a man aged 55 to 70 with urothelial cancer. The source was PBMCs, collected around atezolizumab (anti-PD-L1) treatment. Written as DNA, the CDR3 is TGCGCCAGCAGCTTGGCCCTGTCGAACACCGGGGAGCTGTTTTTT. Its translation is CASSLALSNTGELFF.